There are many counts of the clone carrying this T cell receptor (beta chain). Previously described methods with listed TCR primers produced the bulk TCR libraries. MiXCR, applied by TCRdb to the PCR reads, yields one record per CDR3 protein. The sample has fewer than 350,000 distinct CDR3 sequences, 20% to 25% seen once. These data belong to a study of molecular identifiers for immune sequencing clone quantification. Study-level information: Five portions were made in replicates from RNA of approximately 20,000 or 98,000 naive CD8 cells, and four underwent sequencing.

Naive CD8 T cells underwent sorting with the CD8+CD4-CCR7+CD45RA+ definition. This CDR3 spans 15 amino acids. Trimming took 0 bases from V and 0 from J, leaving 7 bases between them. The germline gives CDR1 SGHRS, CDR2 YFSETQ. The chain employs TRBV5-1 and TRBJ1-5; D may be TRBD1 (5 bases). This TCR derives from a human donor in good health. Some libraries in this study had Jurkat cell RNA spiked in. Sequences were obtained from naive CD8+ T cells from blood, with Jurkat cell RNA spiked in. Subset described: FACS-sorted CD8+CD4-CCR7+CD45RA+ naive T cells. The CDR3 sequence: CASSLGQGSNQPQHF. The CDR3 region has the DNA TGCGCCAGCAGCTTGGGCCAGGGTAGCAATCAGCCCCAGCATTTT.